This T cell receptor beta chain was documented in a study of response to subunit inactivated influenza vaccine. V was clipped by 2 bases and J by 7 bases; unmatched bases: 8. This CDR3 comprises 16 residues. The germline gives CDR1 MNHEY, CDR2 SVGAGI. This clonotype was found a few times. In TCRdb, the RT-PCR reads were re-called with MiXCR into one record per CDR3 protein. The repertoire holds about 500,000 distinct CDR3 sequences, with 16% as singletons. This clonotype originated in a man aged 50-75 years who received an inactivated influenza vaccine. Sample: CD4+ T cells sorted from PBMCs, taken 23 to 25 months after vaccination. The chain couples TRBV6-5 to TRBJ2-1; 10 bases fit TRBD2. The CDR3 nucleotides read TGTGCCAGCAGTTACGGGCTAGCGGGAGTTCGGAATGAGCAGTTCTTC. Its protein product is CASSYGLAGVRNEQFF.